Below are 17 T cell receptor beta chains sequenced from a single sample in a study of blood T cell repertoires in COVID-19. Measured with immunoSEQ multiplex PCR; TCRdb has only the in-frame clones, and not every one. Among about 99,000 clones listed, roughly nine tenths were seen once. The sequenced sample was peripheral blood. The receptors shown here come from a human donor in a cohort sampled during active COVID-19.

CDR3 loop: CAWSPGQGGGNTIYF. The CDR3 coding sequence is TGTGCCTGGAGCCCAGGACAGGGCGGCGGAAACACCATATATTTT. The V call is TRBV30, the J call TRBJ1-3; TRBD1 matches 8 bases. The V segment lost 3 bases and the J segment 4 bases; nucleotides outside the gene matches: 8. This CDR3 spans 15 amino acids. Germline CDR1 reads GTSNPN; CDR2 reads SVGIG (reference sequence).

This chain uses TRBV7-2 with TRBJ2-5; 7 nucleotides agree with TRBD2. Germline V gene data show CDR1 as SGHTA and CDR2 as FQGNSA. This CDR3 spans 13 amino acids. J was trimmed by 7 bases and V by 1 base; bases with no gene match: 3. This CDR3 is CASSLGGEGTQYF. Here the CDR3 DNA reads TGTGCCAGCAGCTTAGGTGGGGAGGGGACCCAGTACTTC.

The chain joins TRBV13 to TRBJ2-3, with TRBD2 identical over 7 bases. Germline-derived CDR1 and CDR2 are PRHDT and FYEKMQ (reference sequence). Trimming removed 0 bases from V and 4 bases from J; junction bases left unmatched: 7. The CDR3 runs to 16 residues. The CDR3 nucleotides are TGTGCCAGCAGCTTAGGTGGGGAGGGTGATCCAGATACGCAGTATTTT. Protein: CASSLGGEGDPDTQYF. Looking up the rest from reference TRBV13 and TRBJ2-3 gives the full variable domain: AAGVIQSPRHLIKEKRETATLKCYPIPRHDTVYWYQQGPGQDPQFLISFYEKMQSDKGSIPDRFSAQQFSDYHSELNMSSLELGDSALYFCASSLGGEGDPDTQYFGPGTRLTVL.

This chain connects TRBV30 to TRBJ2-2; TRBD2 is a possible D gene (6 bases). Trimming removed 7 bases at V and 6 bases at J, with 18 bases between. This CDR3 comprises 14 residues. Germline CDR1 reads GTSNPN; CDR2 reads SVGIG (reference sequence). The CDR3 loop is CAFPSAGWAGELFF. The DNA of the CDR3 is TGTGCCTTTCCGTCAGCGGGTTGGGCCGGGGAGCTGTTTTTT. The variable domain in full, with the rest retrieved from reference TRBV30 and TRBJ2-2, is SQTIHQWPATLVQPVGSPLSLECTVEGTSNPNLYWYRQAAGRGLQLLFYSVGIGQISSEVPQNLSASRPQDRQFILSSKKLLLSDSGFYLCAFPSAGWAGELFFGEGSRLTVL.

The V call is TRBV20-1, the J call TRBJ2-7; D unclear. The germline CDR1 and CDR2 sequences are DFQATT and SNEGSKA (reference sequence). V was cut by 4 bases and J by 3 bases, with 7 bases left in between. The CDR3 runs 11 residues. The CDR3 DNA follows: TGCAGTGCTATTAGTCTCTACGAGCAGTACTTC. This sequence encodes CSAISLYEQYF.

The rearrangement joins TRBV4-2 to TRBJ1-2; possibly TRBD1 for D (5 bases). The CDR3 runs to 15 residues. CDR1 and CDR2 (germline): LGHNA, YNFKEQ. Trimming left V 1 base short and J 7 bases short, with 16 bases between. In DNA, the CDR3 is TGTGCCAGCAGCCAAGTTAGGGGCGCCATGAGTGGCTACACCTTC. Protein product: CASSQVRGAMSGYTF.

The chain carries TRBV5-1 and TRBJ2-7; 7 bases agree with TRBD1. The germline CDR1 and CDR2 sequences are SGHRS and YFSETQ. Trimming cost V 4 bases and J 4 bases; bases outside gene matches: 11. This CDR3 comprises 15 residues. The CDR3 loop reads CASSRAGGSNYEQYF. The CDR3 bases are TGCGCCAGCAGCCGAGCAGGGGGAAGTAATTACGAGCAGTACTTC.

V is TRBV2 and J is TRBJ1-1, with 7 bases aligning to TRBD1. CDR1 is SNHLY, CDR2 FYNNEI, per germline. The CDR3 covers 15 residues. V gave up 6 bases and J gave up 2 bases; unmatched junction bases: 9. CDR3 region: CASSARTGLNTEAFF. The CDR3 nucleotides read TGTGCCAGCAGCGCTAGGACAGGCCTAAACACTGAAGCTTTCTTT.

The V call is TRBV5-1, the J call TRBJ2-5, with 10 bases identical to TRBD1. Germline CDR1 reads SGHRS; CDR2 reads YFSETQ. The CDR3 has 15 amino acids. V gave up 5 bases and J gave up 3 bases; unmatched junction bases: 7. CDR3 nucleotide sequence: TGCGCCAGCAGGAAGACAGGGGGCCAGAAAGAGACCCAGTACTTC. It yields the protein CASRKTGGQKETQYF.

This chain uses TRBV19 with TRBJ2-7; 8 nucleotides line up with TRBD1. The trim removed 3 bases at V and 5 bases at J, leaving 9 bases unmatched. The V gene's germline CDR1 is LNHDA and CDR2 SQIVND (reference sequence). The CDR3 length is 15 residues. CDR3 nucleotides: TGTGCCAGTAGTATCGGAGACAGGGGATGGAACGAGCAGTACTTC. It is translated as CASSIGDRGWNEQYF.

V is TRBV18 and J is TRBJ1-2; D perhaps matches TRBD1 (5 bases). Germline CDR1 reads KGHSH; CDR2 reads LQKENI. Trimming stripped 6 bases from V and 4 bases from J, with 15 bases between. The CDR3 extends over 14 amino acids. CDR3 loop: CASSRGGESYGYTF. CDR3 DNA sequence: TGTGCCAGCTCTAGAGGAGGGGAAAGCTATGGCTACACCTTC. Looking up the rest from reference TRBV18 and TRBJ1-2 gives the full variable domain: NAGVMQNPRHLVRRRGQEARLRCSPMKGHSHVYWYRQLPEEGLKFMVYLQKENIIDESGMPKERFSAEFPKEGPSILRIQQVVRGDSAAYFCASSRGGESYGYTFGSGTRLTVV.

This chain joins TRBV9 and TRBJ1-6; D not resolved. CDR3 length: 16 residues. Trimming took off 4 bases at V and 1 base at J, with 12 bases between the two ends. Germline V gene data show CDR1 as SGDLS and CDR2 as YYNGEE. CDR3 residues: CASSPFMSSYNSPLHF. CDR3 DNA: TGTGCCAGCAGCCCCTTCATGAGTTCCTATAATTCACCCCTCCACTTT.

The genes are TRBV24-1 and TRBJ1-5; 7 bases align to TRBD1. With 2 bases clipped from V and 5 bases from J, the junction kept 5 bases outside the gene matches. There are 15 residues in the CDR3. Looked up from germline, CDR1 is KGHDR and CDR2 is SFDVKD. The CDR3 DNA is TGTGCCACCAGTGATTCTGGACAGGACGATCAGCCCCAGCATTTT. Its protein product is CATSDSGQDDQPQHF.

The chain recombines TRBV5-4 with TRBJ2-1; maybe TRBD2 (6 bases). Trimming removed 3 bases from V and 9 bases from J, with 16 bases in between. Germline V CDR1 and CDR2: SGHNT, YYREEE (reference sequence). This CDR3 has 14 amino acids. The CDR3: CASSYTGLTVEQFF. In nucleotides, the CDR3 is TGTGCCAGCAGCTACACGGGACTCACAGTTGAGCAGTTCTTC.

The V gene is TRBV3-1 (or the pseudogene TRBV3-2), the J gene TRBJ1-1; D gene ambiguous. V lost 0 bases, J lost 8 bases, and 10 bases lay in between. Germline lookup yields CDR1 LGHDT and CDR2 YNNKEL (reference sequence). CDR3 size: 13 residues. As DNA, the CDR3 is TGTGCCAGCAGCCAAGATTTGAGGAGGGAAGCTTTCTTT. Encoded protein: CASSQDLRREAFF.

V usage is TRBV30 and J usage is TRBJ1-3, with D possibly TRBD1 on 5 matching bases. Germline CDR1 is GTSNPN and CDR2 is SVGIG (reference sequence). Trimming stripped 1 base from V and 0 bases from J, with 10 bases between. The CDR3 length is 15 residues. The CDR3 bases are TGTGCCTGGAGTGAAGGGGCCCTCTCTGGAAACACCATATATTTT. Translated: CAWSEGALSGNTIYF.

The chain couples TRBV21-1 to TRBJ2-5; TRBD2 was called by the table and not checked on the DNA. TRBV21-1 is assigned pseudogene status. CDR3 size: 13 residues. The CDR3 sequence is CASSKRGEETQYF. CDR3 nucleotides: TGTGCCAGCAGCAAGCGGGGGGAAGAGACCCAGTACTTC.